This record looks at one T cell receptor beta chain sequence and its context. The antigen is not known. CDR1 and CDR2 from the germline V gene are SGHNT and YYREEE (reference sequence). Trimming cost V 6 bases and J 1 base, with 13 bases left between them. This CDR3 has 14 residues. Amplification used 60 Vbeta primers and 13 Jbeta primers. Profiling relied on immunoSEQ multiplex PCR, and the TCRdb table lists in-frame clones only, not all of them. The sample has some 150,000 clones, under 10% seen once. This record belongs to a study of cytomegalovirus exposure and HLA in healthy donors. Study at large: Earlier, almost 120 million unique TCR beta sequences were recovered from 200 million or so T cells by an analysis. Findings and limits, study-wide: Cytomegalovirus association was assigned to about 150 TCR beta chains.

What was sequenced was PBMCs. The chain joins TRBV5-4 to TRBJ1-1; D is unclear. This TCR was recovered from a woman aged 40 to 55 in good health and CMV-seropositive. The DNA for the CDR3 is TGTGCCAGCACCTCGGGGAGAGCGAACACTGAAGCTTTCTTT. It encodes CASTSGRANTEAFF.